The clone carrying this TCR beta chain was counted many times. Other DNA variants within this sample encode the same CDR3. Germline CDR1 is DFQATT and CDR2 is SNEGSKA (reference sequence). The CDR3 consists of 11 residues. Trimming cost V 5 bases and J 3 bases, with 5 bases left between them. This specimen comes from a study of shared clonotypes between healthy human individuals. Genomic DNA per cell subset filled all wells of several immunoSEQ plates. Generated by immunoSEQ multiplex PCR, the TCRdb table keeps only in-frame clones and is missing some. This table has about half a million clones, around four fifths appearing once.

The source of this sequence is a woman in her thirties or forties in good health. Some clones in this sample may be carry-over from other donors' samples. The chain employs TRBV20-1 and TRBJ2-1, with no clear D. The material sequenced was PBMCs. CDR3 coding DNA: TGCAGTGCTCAAAACTACAATGAGCAGTTCTTC. It codes for CSAQNYNEQFF.